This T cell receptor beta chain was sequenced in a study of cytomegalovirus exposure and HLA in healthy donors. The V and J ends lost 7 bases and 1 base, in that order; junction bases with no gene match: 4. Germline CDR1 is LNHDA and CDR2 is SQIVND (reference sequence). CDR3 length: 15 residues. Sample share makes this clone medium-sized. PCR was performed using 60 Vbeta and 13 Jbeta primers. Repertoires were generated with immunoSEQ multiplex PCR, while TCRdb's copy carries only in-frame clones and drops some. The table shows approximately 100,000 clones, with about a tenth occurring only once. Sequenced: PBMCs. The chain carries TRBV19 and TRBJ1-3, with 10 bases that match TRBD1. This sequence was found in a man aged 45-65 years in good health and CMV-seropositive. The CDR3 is CASNPGQGSGNTIYF. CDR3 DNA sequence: TGTGCCAGTAATCCGGGACAGGGGTCTGGAAACACCATATATTTT.